The T cell receptor (beta chain) described here comes from a study of T cell responses to AZD1222 COVID-19 vaccine. Points from the study as a whole: Females made up more of the donors, who were largely white British, and clonal diversity may have come out too low. Seropositive status at baseline applied to only 6 or 7 AZD1222 recipients.

CDR1 is SGHAT and CDR2 is FQNNGV in the germline V gene. The trim removed 3 bases at V and 4 bases at J, leaving 3 bases unmatched. This CDR3 spans 14 amino acids. Of note for this clone: What it binds is not known.

Assay: immunoSEQ multiplex PCR; the TCRdb copy retains only in-frame clones and omits some. The sample carries around 99,000 clones, about 89% recorded once. This sequence originates from an adult in good health. The genes are TRBV11-2 and TRBJ1-1, with 9 bases that match TRBD1. Sequenced here: peripheral blood, sampled on day 0 of AZD1222 vaccination. The CDR3 is CASSLTGGRTEAFF. The CDR3 bases are TGTGCCAGCAGCTTGACAGGGGGTCGCACTGAAGCTTTCTTT.